This entry is about one T cell receptor beta chain. No cognate antigen has been identified for it. Per-nucleotide qualities are absent, and no much larger clonotype sits a single base away. In the paper's terms, the treatment or condition label means: in vitro stimulation with specific CMV peptide epitopes to enrich CMV-specific T cells. The data stem from a study of T cell repertoires in cytomegalovirus infection (dated by TCRdb to between 2019 and 2020). In terms of the full investigation: The peptide stimulations were aimed at well-studied HLA-B-restricted epitopes as well as recently identified HLA-C-restricted CMV epitopes, whose presentation resists viral immunomodulation. The HLA type of each donor mattered for the analysis, because public TCR beta signatures pointed to carriage of CMV infection along with the matching HLA type. Study-wide findings and limitations: Cumulative frequency of public TCR beta family members discriminated carriers of CMV infection plus the relevant HLA type in this cohort and an independent approximately 400-donor cohort. In the ex vivo response, HLA-C-restricted CMV-specific TCR beta clonotypes were dominant, and in two of eight donors the single most frequent clonotype came from this HLA-C-restricted group.

Sequencer: Illumina HiSeq 1500. TCRdb redid the processing of the public reads, applying fastp at Q25 and MiXCR, and retained in-frame beta chains. Every CDR3 protein is listed once, alongside the most common genes and DNA of its rows. Present in this sample are hundreds of thousands of distinct CDR3 sequences, approximately 30% of which were seen just once. The top ten constitute around 15% of the sample. V is cut by 4 bases and J by 5 bases, and the space between the germline ends is 11 bases. According to the germline V gene (reference sequence), CDR1 reads LNHDA and CDR2 reads SQIVND. The CDR3 measures 13 amino acids from cysteine to phenylalanine. Of all the DNA, just the CDR3 is kept, 39 bases in frame from base 1.

The sequence joins TRBV19 to TRBJ1-1, with the D gene too uncertain to name. The origin of this receptor is a human donor in good health (CMV status not recorded). Some clones in this sample may be carry-over from other donors' samples. Specimen: cultured CD8+ T cells from PBMCs, collected from culture after CMV antigen stimulation. The DNA sequence reads TGTGCCAGTAGTAGTTTGGTGGATACTGAAGCTTTCTTT. It encodes CASSSLVDTEAFF.